These 6 T cell receptor beta chains originate from one sample sequenced in a study of cytomegalovirus exposure and HLA in healthy donors. The PCR had 60 Vbeta and 13 Jbeta primers. The table came from immunoSEQ multiplex PCR; TCRdb's copy has only in-frame clones and leaves some out. Of some 90,000 clones detected, 69% appear once; the ten largest clones hold 2.5% to 3%. The sequencing sample was made of PBMCs. The source of these receptors is a man aged 50-59 years in good health and CMV-seronegative.

The chain is built from TRBV6-1 and TRBJ2-7; D might be TRBD2 (5 bases). The CDR3 is made up of 13 amino acids. Germline CDR1 reads MNHNS; CDR2 reads SASEGT. V was cut by 8 bases and J by 4 bases, with 15 bases left in between. CDR3 in DNA: TGTGCCAGCGGCCTGAAGGAGCGGTACGAGCAGTACGTC. It translates to CASGLKERYEQYV.

This clone was seen only once. Written as DNA, the CDR3 is TGTGCCAGCAGTGCGGACTGGAGGAACACCGGGGAGCTGTTTTTT. Translation gives CASSADWRNTGELFF. The chain employs TRBV6-1 and TRBJ2-2; D is possibly TRBD2 (5 bases). Germline CDR1 is MNHNS and CDR2 is SASEGT. The CDR3 consists of 15 residues. V was shortened by 4 bases and J by 1 base, with 10 bases between the two germline ends.

This chain joins TRBV4-3 and TRBJ1-6; TRBD1 aligns across 7 bases. CDR1 is LGHNA, CDR2 YSLEER, per germline. The CDR3 has 17 amino acids. With 0 bases clipped from V and 7 bases from J, the junction kept 9 bases outside the gene matches. The CDR3 DNA follows: TGCGCCAGCAGCCAAGACCGCGTCTTGGGACAGAATTCACCCCTCCACTTT. Amino acid sequence: CASSQDRVLGQNSPLHF.

The chain is built from TRBV4-2 and TRBJ2-1; 9 positions agree with TRBD2. This CDR3 spans 17 amino acids. Germline lookup yields CDR1 LGHNA and CDR2 YNFKEQ. Trimming took 1 base from V and 8 from J; bases not matched to a gene: 12. CDR3 in DNA: TGTGCCAGCAGCCAAGGAGTAGCGGGAGCCAGGGTCTATGAGCAGTTCTTC. This translates into CASSQGVAGARVYEQFF.

This clone came up a few times. The J gene is TRBJ2-5, the V gene TRBV4-3; D gene uncertain. Germline CDR1 LGHNA, CDR2 YSLEER. The CDR3 sequence is 14 residues long. The V and J ends lost 2 bases and 1 base respectively, with 8 bases between them. For the CDR3, the DNA is TGCGCCAGCAGCCAATCTCTCGGCCAAGAGACCCAGTACTTC. Translated: CASSQSLGQETQYF.

A few counts support this clone. The genes are TRBV4-3 and TRBJ2-6; TRBD2 might be the D (5 bases). V lost 0 bases and J 1 base, leaving 7 bases between the germline ends. CDR1 and CDR2 (germline): LGHNA, YSLEER. CDR3 length equals 16 residues. The CDR3 spells CASSQEPGSGANVLTF. The CDR3 bases are TGCGCCAGCAGCCAAGAACCGGGGTCTGGGGCCAACGTCCTGACTTTC.